The 32 T cell receptor beta chains reported below all come from one sample, sequenced in a study of control samples from healthy donors and cancer patients. Libraries were prepared by immunoSEQ multiplex PCR; TCRdb keeps only in-frame clonotypes and omits some of them. The data hold more than 140,000 clones, with about 89% observed a single time. The sample taken for sequencing was blood. The source is a man aged 18 to 29 in good health.

The rearrangement joins TRBV11-2 to TRBJ1-1, with a possible D match to TRBD1 (6 bases). The CDR3 runs 15 residues. CDR1 and CDR2 from the germline V gene are SGHAT and FQNNGV. V lost 5 bases to trimming and J lost 2 bases, with 15 bases between them. The CDR3, as DNA: TGTGCCAGCAGCGCGGCGGGACACCTAAACACTGAAGCTTTCTTT. Amino acids: CASSAAGHLNTEAFF.

With regard to this clone: The junction differs from germline at one of its ends, possibly a read error. V gene TRBV6-5 combines with J gene TRBJ1-2; TRBD1 is a possible D gene (6 bases). CDR3 size: 14 residues. The germline gives CDR1 MNHEY, CDR2 SVGAGI. The CDR3 sequence is CTSGSTGSRWGYTF. In nucleotides, the CDR3 is TGTACCAGCGGCTCTACAGGGTCTAGGTGGGGCTACACCTTC.

This chain connects TRBV18 to TRBJ2-7; D may be TRBD2 (5 bases). CDR3 length: 15 amino acids. Trimming stripped 1 base from V and 2 bases from J, with 12 bases between. The germline gives CDR1 KGHSH, CDR2 LQKENI. The CDR3 loop is CASSPREGTTYEQYF. In DNA form, the CDR3 reads TGTGCCAGCTCACCACGCGAGGGTACTACCTACGAGCAGTACTTC.

The J gene is TRBJ1-1, the V gene TRBV3-1 (or the pseudogene TRBV3-2); 9 positions agree with TRBD1. V dropped 1 base and J dropped 4; count of bases not matched to a gene: 7. Germline V gene data show CDR1 as LGHDT and CDR2 as YNNKEL (reference sequence). The CDR3 loop spans 16 amino acids. CDR3 in DNA: TGTGCCAGCAGCCAAGCGAGGACAGGGGAGAGCACTGAAGCTTTCTTT. Amino acids: CASSQARTGESTEAFF.

The J gene is TRBJ1-2, the V gene TRBV5-1; 8 nucleotides line up with TRBD1. Germline V gene data show CDR1 as SGHRS and CDR2 as YFSETQ. The CDR3 runs 12 residues. Trimming at V came to 4 bases and at J to 7 bases, leaving 3 bases not matched to a gene. The CDR3 is CASSRDRSGYTF. The DNA of the CDR3 is TGCGCCAGCAGCCGGGACAGGAGTGGCTACACCTTC. The variable domain in full, completed from reference TRBV5-1 and TRBJ1-2, reads KAGVTQTPRYLIKTRGQQVTLSCSPISGHRSVSWYQQTPGQGLQFLFEYFSETQRNKGNFPGRFSGRQFSNSRSEMNVSTLELGDSALYLCASSRDRSGYTFGSGTRLTVV.

This clone was observed once. V gene TRBV7-2 combines with J gene TRBJ2-6, with TRBD2 matching over 7 bases. This CDR3 has 19 amino acids. Trimming cost V 2 bases and J 3 bases; bases outside gene matches: 13. Germline CDR1 and CDR2: SGHTA and FQGNSA. The CDR3 DNA is TGTGCCAGCAGCTTATTTGTAGCGAGCGGGGAAGTTGGGGCCAACGTCCTGACTTTC. Encoded protein: CASSLFVASGEVGANVLTF.

J is TRBJ2-5 and V is TRBV7-9; TRBD2 aligns across 9 bases. CDR1 and CDR2 from the germline V gene are SEHNR and FQNEAQ (reference sequence). J was trimmed by 5 bases and V by 0 bases; bases with no gene match: 4. The CDR3 runs to 15 residues. The CDR3 bases are TGTGCCAGCAGCTTAGCTAGCGGGGGATCGGAGACCCAGTACTTC. Encoded protein: CASSLASGGSETQYF.

CDR3 sequence reads: CASSPGAGDAYEQYF. DNA of the CDR3: TGTGCCAGCTCACCAGGGGCAGGGGATGCCTACGAGCAGTACTTC. The genes are TRBV18 and TRBJ2-7; TRBD1 is a possible D gene (6 bases). CDR1 and CDR2 from the germline V gene are KGHSH and LQKENI. The ends were cut back, 2 bases at V and 2 bases at J, with 13 bases in the middle. This CDR3 has 15 residues.

The genes are TRBV28 and TRBJ1-1; 9 nucleotides match TRBD1. CDR1 is MDHEN and CDR2 is SYDVKM in the germline V gene. The CDR3 loop spans 14 amino acids. V shed 5 bases, J shed 7 bases, and the junction held 8 bases outside the gene matches. CDR3 sequence reads: CASSPPGTGFEAFF. The CDR3 DNA reads as TGTGCCAGCAGTCCGCCCGGGACAGGGTTTGAAGCTTTCTTT. Drawing the rest from reference TRBV28 and TRBJ1-1, the complete variable domain is DVKVTQSSRYLVKRTGEKVFLECVQDMDHENMFWYRQDPGLGLRLIYFSYDVKMKEKGDIPEGYSVSREKKERFSLILESASTNQTSMYLCASSPPGTGFEAFFGQGTRLTVV.

The chain joins TRBV6-1 to TRBJ2-7; D perhaps matches TRBD2 (5 bases). Trimming took 0 bases from V and 3 from J, leaving 24 bases between them. CDR3 length: 19 amino acids. CDR1 and CDR2 from the germline V gene are MNHNS and SASEGT. In DNA form, the CDR3 reads TGTGCCAGCAGTGAAGCCGGGATCACTGAGCTATTTCACCACTACGAGCAGTACTTC. This codes for CASSEAGITELFHHYEQYF.

To note about this clone: Different DNA sequences within this sample yield the same CDR3. The rearrangement links TRBV5-4 to TRBJ1-1, with 8 bases fitting TRBD1. CDR1 and CDR2 (germline): SGHNT, YYREEE (reference sequence). There are 14 residues in the CDR3. V lost 4 bases, J lost 3 bases, and 5 bases stayed unmatched. CDR3 in DNA: TGTGCCAGCAGCCCAGGACAGGGTTACACTGAAGCTTTCTTT. Its translation is CASSPGQGYTEAFF.

The gene calls are TRBV27 and TRBJ2-1, with 7 bases lining up with TRBD1. Germline CDR1 MNHEY, CDR2 SMNVEV (reference sequence). The V gene end was trimmed by 6 bases and the J gene end by 4 bases; junction bases not matched to a gene: 6. The CDR3 runs 14 residues. The CDR3 region has the DNA TGTGCCAGCAGGAGGGACAGCGGTTACAATGAGCAGTTCTTC. It codes for CASRRDSGYNEQFF.

The chain uses TRBV7-2 and TRBJ1-2, with 9 nucleotides matching TRBD1. Trimming at V came to 5 bases and at J to 2 bases, leaving 9 bases not matched to a gene. The CDR3 extends over 16 amino acids. Per the germline V gene, CDR1 is SGHTA and CDR2 is FQGNSA. In DNA, the CDR3 is TGTGCCAGCAGCCCTACCCGGGACAGGGTAAACTATGGCTACACCTTC. Residues: CASSPTRDRVNYGYTF.

This clone was detected only once. V gene TRBV6-5 combines with J gene TRBJ1-1, with a possible D match to TRBD1 (5 bases). CDR1 is MNHEY and CDR2 is SVGAGI in the germline V gene. The CDR3 has 13 residues. V was pared by 3 bases and J by 6 bases, with 11 bases between. The CDR3 nucleotides are TGTGCCAGCAGTTATTCCCAGGGACCTGAAGCTTTCTTT. This translates into CASSYSQGPEAFF.

V is TRBV9 and J is TRBJ2-7; D is unresolved. This CDR3 has 13 amino acids. Looked up from germline, CDR1 is SGDLS and CDR2 is YYNGEE. V lost 1 base to trimming and J lost 7 bases, with 12 bases between them. CDR3 region: CASSVMPGGEQYF. The CDR3 region has the DNA TGTGCCAGCAGCGTAATGCCGGGTGGGGAGCAGTACTTC.

This rearrangement joins TRBV7-6 to TRBJ2-2; tentatively, D is TRBD1 (6 bases). The CDR3 is 15 residues long. The germline V gene has CDR1 SGHVS and CDR2 FNYEAQ. Trimming took 2 bases from V and 6 from J, leaving 13 bases between them. The CDR3 sequence: CASSLTHRVPGELFF. The CDR3 coding sequence is TGTGCCAGCAGCTTAACGCACAGGGTACCCGGGGAGCTGTTTTTT. The entire variable domain, with the rest obtained from reference TRBV7-6 and TRBJ2-2, is as follows: GAGVSQSPRYKVTKRGQDVALRCDPISGHVSLYWYRQALGQGPEFLTYFNYEAQQDKSGLPNDRFSAERPEGSISTLTIQRTEQRDSAMYRCASSLTHRVPGELFFGEGSRLTVL.

This clone was counted between two and nine times. The J gene is TRBJ2-3, the V gene TRBV6-1; possibly TRBD2 for D (5 bases). The germline gives CDR1 MNHNS, CDR2 SASEGT. The V and J ends lost 2 bases and 4 bases respectively, with 16 bases between them. The CDR3 contains 16 residues. CDR3 sequence reads: CASSERGGLSPDTQYF. For the CDR3, the DNA is TGTGCCAGCAGTGAAAGAGGAGGTCTATCCCCAGATACGCAGTATTTT.

This chain uses TRBV6-1 with TRBJ1-1, with D possibly being TRBD1 (5 bases). Looked up from germline, CDR1 is MNHNS and CDR2 is SASEGT. This CDR3 is 14 amino acids long. V dropped 3 bases and J dropped 0 bases, with 8 bases sitting between them. CDR3 residues: CASSEGTVNTEAFF. CDR3 nucleotide sequence: TGTGCCAGCAGTGAGGGGACCGTGAACACTGAAGCTTTCTTT.

This clone was recorded only once. As DNA, the CDR3 is TGTGCCAGCAGCTTACGGCAGAACACCGGGGAGCTGTTTTTT. Encoded protein: CASSLRQNTGELFF. The V and J genes are TRBV7-3 and TRBJ2-2; D unresolved. V was pared by 2 bases and J by 1 base, with 5 bases between. The CDR3 runs 14 residues. Germline CDR1 SGHTA, CDR2 FQGTGA.

In its sample, this clone was seen a few times. The rearrangement links TRBV13 to TRBJ2-7, with D maybe TRBD2 (7 bases). The germline V gene has CDR1 PRHDT and CDR2 FYEKMQ (reference sequence). The CDR3 extends over 15 amino acids. The V end lost 8 bases, the J end lost 2 bases, and 19 bases lay between the germline ends. The CDR3 sequence is CASSRSRGGAYEQYF. The CDR3 DNA is TGTGCCAGCTCACGCTCAAGAGGGGGGGCCTACGAGCAGTACTTC. The full variable domain, completed using reference TRBV13 and TRBJ2-7, is AAGVIQSPRHLIKEKRETATLKCYPIPRHDTVYWYQQGPGQDPQFLISFYEKMQSDKGSIPDRFSAQQFSDYHSELNMSSLELGDSALYFCASSRSRGGAYEQYFGPGTRLTVT.

The CDR3, as DNA: TGTGCCAGCAGTTTACCACAGGGCTTTAGTTTAATCAACACTGAAGCTTTCTTT. Protein: CASSLPQGFSLINTEAFF. This rearrangement joins TRBV7-8 to TRBJ1-1; maybe TRBD1 (6 bases). Per the germline V gene, CDR1 is SGHVS and CDR2 is FQNEAQ. The CDR3 contains 18 residues. V lost 6 bases and J 2 bases, leaving 25 bases between the germline ends.

V gene TRBV2 combines with J gene TRBJ2-7; tentative D call: TRBD1 (6 bases). The CDR3 loop spans 15 amino acids. Trimming took off 0 bases at V and 2 bases at J, with 11 bases between the two ends. Per the germline V gene, CDR1 is SNHLY and CDR2 is FYNNEI. CDR3 sequence (DNA): TGTGCCAGCAGTGAAGCGCCGGGACAAGCCTACGAGCAGTACTTC. This encodes CASSEAPGQAYEQYF.

The V call is TRBV30, the J call TRBJ1-5; 9 bases are a match to TRBD1. The CDR3 is 14 amino acids. V shed 7 bases, J shed 4 bases, and the junction held 8 bases outside the gene matches. Germline CDR1 reads GTSNPN; CDR2 reads SVGIG (reference sequence). The CDR3 loop reads CAYHVGQGNQPQHF. In DNA, the CDR3 is TGTGCCTACCATGTAGGACAGGGGAATCAGCCCCAGCATTTT.

CDR3 residues: CASSSSGSGANVLTF. CDR3 DNA: TGTGCCAGCAGCTCCTCGGGCTCTGGGGCCAACGTCCTGACTTTC. The chain combines TRBV7-8 with TRBJ2-6, with D hard to call. Germline V lookup: CDR1 SGHVS, CDR2 FQNEAQ. V lost 4 bases, J lost 0 bases, and 7 bases lay in between. The CDR3 length is 15 residues.

The J gene is TRBJ2-1, the V gene TRBV20-1, with D hard to call. Trimming shortened V by 3 bases and J by 2 bases, and 14 bases separated the two germline ends. CDR1 DFQATT and CDR2 SNEGSKA come from the germline V gene (reference sequence). The CDR3 runs to 15 residues. This chain's CDR3 is CSASNTAGPYNEQFF. The CDR3, as DNA: TGCAGTGCTAGTAACACTGCCGGACCCTACAATGAGCAGTTCTTC.

The gene calls are TRBV27 and TRBJ1-2; D perhaps matches TRBD1 (5 bases). V was clipped by 2 bases and J by 6 bases, with 16 bases between them. Germline assignment: CDR1 MNHEY and CDR2 SMNVEV (reference sequence). The CDR3 totals 15 residues. CDR3 bases: TGTGCCAGCAGTTTACTGCCCGGTGCCAGGGATGGCTACACCTTC. It specifies CASSLLPGARDGYTF.

The chain links TRBV10-3 to TRBJ2-7; possible D gene TRBD1, 5 bases. With 4 bases removed from V and 2 bases from J, the gap between germline ends came to 12 bases. The CDR3 loop spans 14 amino acids. Germline V gives CDR1 ENHRY, CDR2 SYGVKD. CDR3 DNA: TGTGCCATCAGTGGGGCAGGGCTTACCTACGAGCAGTACTTC. Translating it yields CAISGAGLTYEQYF.

The V call is TRBV5-5, the J call TRBJ1-4; possibly TRBD1 for D (5 bases). V was clipped by 3 bases and J by 0 bases, with 9 bases between them. From germline, CDR1 is SGHKS and CDR2 YYEKEE (reference sequence). The CDR3 sequence is 15 residues long. As DNA, the CDR3 is TGTGCCAGCAGCTGGGGGGAGTCAACTAATGAAAAACTGTTTTTT. This sequence encodes CASSWGESTNEKLFF.

J is TRBJ2-7 and V is TRBV5-6; D perhaps matches TRBD1 (6 bases). The CDR3 has 15 residues. Germline CDR1 reads SGHDT; CDR2 reads YYEEEE. V lost 4 bases, J lost 2 bases, and 16 bases lay in between. The CDR3, as DNA: TGTGCCAGCAGCCATGACGGGACACCAGCCTACGAGCAGTACTTC. This encodes CASSHDGTPAYEQYF. Looking up the rest from reference TRBV5-6 and TRBJ2-7 gives the full variable domain: DAGVTQSPTHLIKTRGQQVTLRCSPKSGHDTVSWYQQALGQGPQFIFQYYEEEERQRGNFPDRFSGHQFPNYSSELNVNALLLGDSALYLCASSHDGTPAYEQYFGPGTRLTVT.

This clone has just a few counts. The chain uses TRBV4-1 and TRBJ1-5; maybe TRBD1 (6 bases). The V and J ends lost 0 bases and 1 base respectively, with 13 bases between them. The V gene's germline CDR1 is MGHRA and CDR2 YSYEKL. The CDR3 runs to 17 residues. CDR3 sequence (DNA): TGCGCCAGCAGCCAAGATGGGACATGGGGGAGCAATCAGCCCCAGCATTTT. It yields the protein CASSQDGTWGSNQPQHF.

Concerning this clone itself: In the same sample, other DNA sequences code for this CDR3. The chain combines TRBV18 with TRBJ2-7; D gene uncertain. V was clipped by 3 bases and J by 3 bases, with 12 bases between them. CDR3 length equals 14 residues. Per the germline V gene, CDR1 is KGHSH and CDR2 is LQKENI. Here the CDR3 reads CASSPAGVGYEQYF. The CDR3 nucleotides are TGTGCCAGCTCACCGGCTGGGGTGGGCTACGAGCAGTACTTC.

The J gene is TRBJ1-2, the V gene TRBV19; tentatively, D is TRBD1 (5 bases). Germline CDR1 LNHDA, CDR2 SQIVND (reference sequence). The CDR3 covers 15 residues. V shed 2 bases and J shed 3 bases, with 13 bases lying between them. CDR3 sequence: CASSILGGTHYGYTF. CDR3 DNA sequence: TGTGCCAGTAGTATATTGGGCGGGACCCACTATGGCTACACCTTC.